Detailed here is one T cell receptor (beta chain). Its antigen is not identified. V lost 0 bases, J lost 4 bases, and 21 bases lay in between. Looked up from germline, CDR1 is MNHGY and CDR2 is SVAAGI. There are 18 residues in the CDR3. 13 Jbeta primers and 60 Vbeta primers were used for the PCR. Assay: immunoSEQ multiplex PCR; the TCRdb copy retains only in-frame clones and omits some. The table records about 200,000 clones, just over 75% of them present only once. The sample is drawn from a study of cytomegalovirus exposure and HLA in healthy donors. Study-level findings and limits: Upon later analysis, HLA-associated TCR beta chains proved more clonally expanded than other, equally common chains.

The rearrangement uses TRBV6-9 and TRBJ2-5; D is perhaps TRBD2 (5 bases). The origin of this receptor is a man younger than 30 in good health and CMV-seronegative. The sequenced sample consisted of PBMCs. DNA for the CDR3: TGTGCCAGCAGTTATTCGTACCGAGGTGAGGGAGACGGAGAGACCCAGTACTTC. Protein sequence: CASSYSYRGEGDGETQYF.